This TCR beta chain was captured by sequencing in a study of shared clonotypes between healthy human individuals. The study, taken as a whole, reports: On the whole, naive subsets had larger estimated richness than memory subsets had. Sharing across four donors was highest in naive CD4 (around 5%) and lowest in memory CD8 (0.4%).

CD45RO negativity and positive selection for CCR7 defined naive CD8 cells, a population that excluded terminally differentiated effector memory CD45RA+ cells. The germline gives CDR1 SEHNR, CDR2 FQNEAQ (reference sequence). V shed 5 bases, J shed 1 base, and the junction held 11 bases outside the gene matches. The CDR3 totals 18 residues. As for this clone: Antigen unknown.

Profiled with immunoSEQ multiplex PCR; TCRdb holds only in-frame clones, not every one. The table has approximately 840,000 clones, about 96% seen once. The genes are TRBV7-9 and TRBJ2-6; 7 nucleotides agree with TRBD1. This TCR was recovered from a man aged 30-40 years in good health. Input material: naive CD8+ T cells sorted from blood. DNA of the CDR3: TGTGCCAGCAGCGCACAACAGGGGTCTGCATCTGGGGCCAACGTCCTGACTTTC. Amino acids: CASSAQQGSASGANVLTF. The full variable domain, its missing parts supplied by reference TRBV7-9 and TRBJ2-6, is DTGVSQNPRHKITKRGQNVTFRCDPISEHNRLYWYRQTLGQGPEFLTYFQNEAQLEKSRLLSDRFSAERPKGSFSTLEIQRTEQGDSAMYLCASSAQQGSASGANVLTFGAGSRLTVL.